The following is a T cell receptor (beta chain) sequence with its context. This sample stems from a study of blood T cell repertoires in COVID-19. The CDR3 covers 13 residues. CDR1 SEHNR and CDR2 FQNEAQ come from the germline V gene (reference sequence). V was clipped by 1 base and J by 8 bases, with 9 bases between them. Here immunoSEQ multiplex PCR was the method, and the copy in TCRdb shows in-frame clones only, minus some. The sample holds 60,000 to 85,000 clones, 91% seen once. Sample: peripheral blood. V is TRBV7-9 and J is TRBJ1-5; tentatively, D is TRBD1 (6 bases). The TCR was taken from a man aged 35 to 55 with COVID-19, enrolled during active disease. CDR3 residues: CASSLGTDEPQHF. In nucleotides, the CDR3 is TGTGCCAGCAGCTTAGGGACAGACGAGCCCCAGCATTTT.